This TCR beta chain was recorded in a study of T cells after yellow fever vaccination. Germline values: CDR1 LNHDA, CDR2 SQIVND (reference sequence). The CDR3 is made up of 14 amino acids. V was clipped by 10 bases and J by 9 bases; unmatched bases: 13. From the 5' RACE reads, TCRdb called clonotypes with MiXCR, one entry per CDR3 protein. The data hold fewer than 350,000 distinct CDR3 sequences, with 3% to 4.5% observed a single time. This TCR was sampled from a man younger than 30 who received the YFV17D yellow fever vaccine. The chain couples TRBV19 to TRBJ2-1; 9 nucleotides align to TRBD2. The sample here was PBMCs, taken on the day of the yellow fever booster vaccination. The CDR3 bases are TGTGCCACCAGGCTGGCGGGGGGGCGTGGTGAGCAGTTCTTC. Protein product: CATRLAGGRGEQFF.